The TCR beta chain described here comes from a study of blood T cells in healthy people across ages. Sample-barcoded 5' priming and a J-beta primer mix drove a second PCR of roughly 7 to 11 cycles. TCRdb fed the 5' RACE reads into MiXCR, producing one record per CDR3 protein. The top ten clones hold roughly 3.5% of a sample with about 800,000 distinct CDR3 sequences, 20% to 25% of them seen once. Germline V gene lookup returns CDR1 DFQATT and CDR2 SNEGSKA (reference sequence). CDR3 length: 11 amino acids. Trimming stripped 3 bases from V and 7 bases from J, with 9 bases between. These data are also associated with another study on T cells of mothers and their children.

The rearrangement uses TRBV20-1 and TRBJ1-1; a weak D match, TRBD1 (5 bases). This sequence originates from a boy aged 5-17 years in good health. Source material: blood. CDR3: CSASEGLEAFF. DNA of the CDR3: TGCAGTGCTAGTGAGGGGCTTGAAGCTTTCTTT.